This TCR beta chain was recovered during a study of OX40 agonist ivuxolimab in advanced cancers. Broader study findings: Partial responders at 0.1-3.0 mg/kg had among the lowest clonal expansion.

As to this clone: Its antigen is still unknown.

Profiled with immunoSEQ multiplex PCR; TCRdb holds only in-frame clones, not every one. The table includes about 67,000 clones, 80% to 90% detected once. The input for sequencing was CD4+ or CD8+ T cells sorted from blood, taken in a trial of the OX40 agonist ivuxolimab. This receptor was obtained from an adult with an advanced solid tumor such as melanoma, head and neck, liver or kidney cancer.

The CDR3 DNA reads as TGTGCCAGCAGCAGCCAGGGACAGGGGGCCTACGAGCAGTACTTC. Its protein product is CASSSQGQGAYEQYF. The chain uses TRBV7-2 and TRBJ2-7; 11 bases are shared with TRBD1. CDR1 and CDR2 (germline): SGHTA, FQGNSA. The CDR3 is 15 residues long. With V trimmed by 5 bases and J by 2 bases, 5 bases remained unmatched.